The 11 T cell receptor beta chains in this list originate from one sample, sequenced in a study of shared clonotypes between healthy human individuals. The repertoire was sequenced with immunoSEQ multiplex PCR; TCRdb's copy has only in-frame clones and lacks some. The sample includes about 2 million clones, roughly 94% seen only once; the top ten take more than 0.1%. What was sequenced was naive CD4+ T cells sorted from blood. Subset here: CD45RA+ positively selected. All receptors derive from a man aged 18-30 years in good health.

V usage is TRBV5-4 and J usage is TRBJ2-7, with 9 bases lining up with TRBD1. The CDR3 spans 15 residues. V was pared by 3 bases and J by 5 bases, with 9 bases of the junction left unmatched. Germline-derived CDR1 and CDR2 are SGHNT and YYREEE (reference sequence). The CDR3 nucleotides read TGTGCCAGCAGCTCGGTAGGGACAGGGTTCAACGAGCAGTACTTC. This codes for CASSSVGTGFNEQYF. Full variable domain (missing parts from reference TRBV5-4 and TRBJ2-7): ETGVTQSPTHLIKTRGQQVTLRCSSQSGHNTVSWYQQALGQGPQFIFQYYREEENGRGNFPPRFSGLQFPNYSSELNVNALELDDSALYLCASSSVGTGFNEQYFGPGTRLTVT.

The chain employs TRBV10-3 and TRBJ2-5; 15 bases agree with TRBD2. This CDR3 is built from 14 residues. Germline V gives CDR1 ENHRY, CDR2 SYGVKD. The V gene end was trimmed by 10 bases and the J gene end by 4 bases; junction bases not matched to a gene: 4. Here the CDR3 DNA reads TGTGCCACGGGACTAGCGGGGGGTGGAGAGACCCAGTACTTC. It translates to CATGLAGGGETQYF.

Points on this clone: This same CDR3 is encoded by further DNA sequences in the sample. J is TRBJ2-2 and V is TRBV6-1; D remains unclear. Germline lookup yields CDR1 MNHNS and CDR2 SASEGT. The V gene lost 3 bases and the J gene lost 4 bases, with 6 bases spanning the gap. The CDR3 runs to 13 residues. The CDR3 DNA sequence: TGTGCCAGCAGTGAGATCCGCACCGGGGAGCTGTTTTTT. Translated: CASSEIRTGELFF.

This clone was seen once. This sequence joins TRBV7-2 and TRBJ2-7; 8 bases agree with TRBD2. Trimming removed 2 bases from V and 4 bases from J; junction bases left unmatched: 10. The CDR3 covers 16 residues. CDR1 and CDR2 (germline): SGHTA, FQGNSA. The CDR3 nucleotides are TGTGCCAGCAGCTTACCAAAGTCGCGGGAGGTTTACGAGCAGTACTTC. Protein product: CASSLPKSREVYEQYF.

A single count supports this clone. A single base separates this from a much larger clone, so it may be a read error. This chain uses TRBV27 with TRBJ1-2, with D hard to call. V lost 6 bases, J lost 0 bases, and 5 bases lay in between. Germline V gene sequence: CDR1 MNHEY, CDR2 SMNVEV (reference sequence). The CDR3 extends over 12 amino acids. The CDR3 sequence: CASRGTNYGYTF. The CDR3 DNA sequence: TGTGCCAGCAGGGGCACTAACTATGGCTACACCTTC.

This clone has a single count. CDR3 DNA: TGTGCCAGCTCACTAACTCCGACAGGGGGCGGAGGCAACTACGAGCAGTACTTC. The encoded protein is CASSLTPTGGGGNYEQYF. The chain couples TRBV18 to TRBJ2-7, with TRBD1 identical over 10 bases. The CDR3 contains 18 residues. With 4 bases clipped from V and 3 bases from J, the junction kept 15 bases outside the gene matches. Germline V gene sequence: CDR1 KGHSH, CDR2 LQKENI.

This chain connects TRBV7-9 to TRBJ2-5; perhaps TRBD2 as D (5 bases). V lost 3 bases and J lost 7, with 9 bases in between. The CDR3 has 12 residues. The V gene's germline CDR1 is SEHNR and CDR2 FQNEAQ (reference sequence). This CDR3 reads CASSLEAGTQYF. DNA for the CDR3: TGTGCCAGCAGCTTGGAGGCGGGGACCCAGTACTTC. The variable domain in full, with the rest retrieved from reference TRBV7-9 and TRBJ2-5, is DTGVSQNPRHKITKRGQNVTFRCDPISEHNRLYWYRQTLGQGPEFLTYFQNEAQLEKSRLLSDRFSAERPKGSFSTLEIQRTEQGDSAMYLCASSLEAGTQYFGPGTRLLVL.

J is TRBJ2-5 and V is TRBV5-4, with D possibly being TRBD1 (5 bases). With 0 bases removed from V and 2 bases from J, the gap between germline ends came to 8 bases. The CDR3 has 14 amino acids. Germline V gene lookup returns CDR1 SGHNT and CDR2 YYREEE (reference sequence). CDR3 amino acids: CASSLGRVQETQYF. The CDR3 DNA follows: TGTGCCAGCAGCTTGGGCAGGGTGCAAGAGACCCAGTACTTC.

The chain links TRBV6-5 to TRBJ1-2; weak D call: TRBD1 (5 bases). V dropped 5 bases and J dropped 6 bases, with 16 bases sitting between them. The CDR3 covers 14 residues. Germline V gene data show CDR1 as MNHEY and CDR2 as SVGAGI. In DNA form, the CDR3 reads TGTGCCAGCAGTAGGGGACCGGAGAATGATGGCTACACCTTC. Protein sequence: CASSRGPENDGYTF.

J is TRBJ2-5 and V is TRBV18, with D perhaps assigned TRBD1 or TRBD2 (5 bases each). Germline V gene data show CDR1 as KGHSH and CDR2 as LQKENI. This CDR3 is 15 amino acids long. V gave up 3 bases and J gave up 6 bases, with 17 bases separating them. CDR3 sequence reads: CASSPQGAREKTQYF. The CDR3 DNA reads TGTGCCAGCTCACCCCAAGGAGCCAGGGAGAAGACCCAGTACTTC.

The V and J genes are TRBV6-5 and TRBJ2-7; 10 nucleotides align to TRBD2. The CDR3 loop spans 15 amino acids. Germline assignment: CDR1 MNHEY and CDR2 SVGAGI. V shed 5 bases, J shed 3 bases, and the junction held 7 bases outside the gene matches. The CDR3 region is CASSSGGAGLYEQYF. The CDR3 DNA is TGTGCCAGCAGTAGCGGGGGGGCCGGCCTCTACGAGCAGTACTTC.